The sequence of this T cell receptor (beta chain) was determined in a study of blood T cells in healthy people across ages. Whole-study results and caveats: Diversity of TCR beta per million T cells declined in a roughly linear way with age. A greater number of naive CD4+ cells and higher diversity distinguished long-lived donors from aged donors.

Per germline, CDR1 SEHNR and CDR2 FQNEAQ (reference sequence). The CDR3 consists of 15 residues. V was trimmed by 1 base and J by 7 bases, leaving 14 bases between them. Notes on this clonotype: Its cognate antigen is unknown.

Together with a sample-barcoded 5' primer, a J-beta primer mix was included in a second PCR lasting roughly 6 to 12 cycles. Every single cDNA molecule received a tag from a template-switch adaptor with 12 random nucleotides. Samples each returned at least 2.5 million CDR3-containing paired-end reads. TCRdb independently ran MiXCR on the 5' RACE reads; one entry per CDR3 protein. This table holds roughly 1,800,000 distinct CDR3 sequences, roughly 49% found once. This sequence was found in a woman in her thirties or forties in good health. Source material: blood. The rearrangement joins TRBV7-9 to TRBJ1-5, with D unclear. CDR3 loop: CASSLDAGVVQPQHF. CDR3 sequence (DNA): TGTGCCAGCAGCTTAGACGCGGGAGTGGTACAGCCCCAGCATTTT.